This T cell receptor beta chain is drawn from a study of blood T cell repertoires in COVID-19 (dated by TCRdb to about 2020). Regarding the complete study: Collaborator samples came from the United States, Italy and Spain and covered acute and convalescent phases of COVID-19. Deeply sampled blood TCRbeta repertoires from subjects exposed to, actively infected with, or recovered from COVID-19 were included in the dataset. The material from the prospective study consisted of cDNA or gDNA derived from T cells, B-cell-depleted T cells, or PBMCs. Samples were obtained from the ongoing ImmuneRACE study (first 160 participants) and from about 1,300 subjects provided by 6 global collaborators. HLA class I and class II types, where available, came from metadata supplied by the sample provider rather than from assay-based typing. Sample metadata almost always included a de-identified subject ID, COVID-19 status, age in years and sex. A freely available public database, intended as a resource for researchers studying the immune response to SARS-CoV-2, is where the repertoires were released. The full study reports these points: Clinical and demographic metadata were provided uncurated, with the amount varying by source and participant.

Notes on this clone: The antigen it recognizes is unknown. Per-nucleotide qualities are absent, and no much larger clonotype sits a single base away.

The immunoSEQ Assay, a bias-controlled multiplex PCR, was used to amplify TCRbeta CDR3 regions from genomic DNA. Under the source paper's analysis protocol: The number of nucleated cells in each sample was estimated by amplification of reference gene primers within the assay. To quantify the absolute abundance of each unique TCRbeta CDR3 rearrangement, sequence reads were collapsed and filtered. For each sample, productive Simpson clonality was calculated as the square root of Simpson's diversity index over productive rearrangements. TCRdb's version of the immuneACCESS table is confined to in-frame rearrangements and falls short of the full clone set. An unresolved V gene accounts for under half of the shortfall where checked; the remainder is of unknown origin. The DNA was the basis for D and trimming; V, J and clone size are from that table. Recorded for this sample are around 90,000 clones; roughly 92% of them occurred a single time. The ten largest clonotypes hold under 7.5% of the sample.

Collaborating institutions collected whole blood in K2EDTA tubes following their own protocols. For TCRbeta analysis, collaborator samples were shipped as frozen whole blood, as isolated PBMCs, or as DNA extracted from either sample type. V sheds 6 bases and J sheds 1 base, leaving 12 bases between their ends. CDR1 is given as MNHNY and CDR2 as SVGAGI, both from the germline V gene (reference sequence). Counted from cysteine to phenylalanine, this CDR3 has 14 amino acids. The entry retains the CDR3 DNA only, 42 bases that are in frame from base 1. Material for sequencing was peripheral blood. The clonotype was recovered from a woman aged 60 to 75 with active COVID-19. Recombination joined TRBV6-6 with TRBJ1-1; the D gene is perhaps TRBD1, on 6 matching bases. The nucleotides are TGTGCCAGCAGCCGGAACAGGGAGAACACTGAAGCTTTCTTT. Its translation is CASSRNRENTEAFF.